A single sample gave rise to the 29 T cell receptor beta chains below, sequenced in a study of T cell responses to AZD1222 COVID-19 vaccine. The assay was immunoSEQ multiplex PCR, and TCRdb's table has in-frame clones only and misses some. The table has about 120,000 clones, around 93% seen once. The sample here was peripheral blood, taken 28 days after the second AZD1222 dose. All receptors derive from an adult who received the AZD1222 COVID-19 vaccine.

The CDR3 DNA is TGTGCCAGCTCAAACCTAGCGGGAAGCTCCTACAATGAGCAGTTCTTC. It specifies CASSNLAGSSYNEQFF. V is TRBV18 and J is TRBJ2-1; 9 nucleotides agree with TRBD2. Trimming removed 5 bases from V and 0 bases from J; junction bases left unmatched: 5. Germline V gene sequence: CDR1 KGHSH, CDR2 LQKENI. CDR3 length: 16 residues.

As to this clone: The junction differs from germline at one of its ends, possibly a read error. The chain carries TRBV5-1 and TRBJ2-5; TRBD1 matches at 9 bases. This CDR3 is built from 14 residues. Germline CDR1 is SGHRS and CDR2 is YFSETQ. In nucleotides, the CDR3 is TGCGCCAGCAGGTTGGACAGGGGATGGGGGACCCAGTACTTC. It translates to CASRLDRGWGTQYF.

The chain has TRBV3-1 (or the pseudogene TRBV3-2) and TRBJ1-3; D is unclear. Trimming removed 0 bases at V and 4 bases at J, with 4 bases between. CDR3 length: 13 amino acids. Germline V CDR1 and CDR2: LGHDT, YNNKEL (reference sequence). In DNA form, the CDR3 reads TGTGCCAGCAGCCAAGATTGGGGAAACACCATATATTTT. Translation: CASSQDWGNTIYF.

The rearrangement joins TRBV10-3 to TRBJ1-1, with D hard to call. V lost 4 bases to trimming and J lost 0 bases, with 9 bases between them. CDR1 and CDR2 (germline): ENHRY, SYGVKD. The CDR3 spans 14 residues. The chain's CDR3 is CAISGQPLNTEAFF. CDR3 in DNA: TGTGCCATCAGTGGTCAGCCTTTGAACACTGAAGCTTTCTTT.

This chain joins TRBV5-1 and TRBJ1-1; D is possibly TRBD1 (6 bases). Germline lookup yields CDR1 SGHRS and CDR2 YFSETQ. V gave up 5 bases and J gave up 1 base, with 9 bases separating them. The length of the CDR3 is 13 residues. CDR3 sequence (DNA): TGCGCCAGCAGGGGGACAACGAACACTGAAGCTTTCTTT. It translates to CASRGTTNTEAFF.

The chain couples TRBV6-5 to TRBJ2-1; D gene uncertain. The CDR3 sequence is 12 residues long. In germline, CDR1 is MNHEY, CDR2 SVGAGI. V gave up 2 bases and J gave up 8 bases, with 7 bases separating them. The CDR3 spells CASSYGQDEQFF. In DNA form, the CDR3 reads TGTGCCAGCAGTTACGGGCAGGATGAGCAGTTCTTC.

This rearrangement joins TRBV7-2 to TRBJ2-1; 7 nucleotides match TRBD2. The J segment lost 4 bases and the V segment lost 1 base, leaving 10 bases of the junction unmatched. The germline CDR1 and CDR2 sequences are SGHTA and FQGNSA. The length of the CDR3 is 17 residues. The CDR3: CASSLGFVGGNYNEQFF. In DNA form, the CDR3 reads TGTGCCAGCAGCTTAGGGTTTGTGGGGGGGAATTACAATGAGCAGTTCTTC.

This chain uses TRBV18 with TRBJ1-1; D might be TRBD1 (6 bases). This CDR3 comprises 17 residues. Trimming removed 3 bases from V and 6 bases from J, with 23 bases in between. Germline CDR1 is KGHSH and CDR2 is LQKENI. CDR3 DNA sequence: TGTGCCAGCTCACCGACGGGACATACAGAGGGGATCGCTGAAGCTTTCTTT. It translates to CASSPTGHTEGIAEAFF.

V usage is TRBV7-9 and J usage is TRBJ1-1, with 8 positions matching TRBD1. V lost 5 bases to trimming and J lost 4 bases; unmatched junction nucleotides: 9. Germline V gene data show CDR1 as SEHNR and CDR2 as FQNEAQ (reference sequence). The CDR3 spans 15 residues. In DNA form, the CDR3 reads TGTGCCAGCAGCGGTGACGGGACAGGTGGCACTGAAGCTTTCTTT. This gives the protein CASSGDGTGGTEAFF.

This sequence joins TRBV6-5 and TRBJ1-1; 10 bases match TRBD1. The CDR3 length is 14 residues. Per the germline V gene, CDR1 is MNHEY and CDR2 is SVGAGI. Losses at the gene ends were 6 bases for V and 0 bases for J; bases not matched to a gene: 1. In DNA, the CDR3 is TGTGCCAGCAGGACAGGGGGCGTGAACACTGAAGCTTTCTTT. It yields the protein CASRTGGVNTEAFF.

The chain recombines TRBV6-1 with TRBJ2-1; D may be TRBD2 (5 bases). V lost 0 bases to trimming and J lost 4 bases, with 16 bases between them. The CDR3 contains 17 residues. CDR1 is MNHNS, CDR2 SASEGT, per germline. The CDR3 protein is CASSEAGGGFWYNEQFF. The DNA for the CDR3 is TGTGCCAGCAGTGAAGCTGGCGGAGGCTTTTGGTACAATGAGCAGTTCTTC.

The rearrangement joins TRBV7-2 to TRBJ2-3; no definite D call. The CDR3 is 13 residues long. The ends were cut back, 5 bases at V and 7 bases at J, with 13 bases in the middle. From germline, CDR1 is SGHTA and CDR2 FQGNSA. The CDR3 coding sequence is TGTGCCAGCAGCCCCAGACAAATCTATACGCAGTATTTT. Encoded protein: CASSPRQIYTQYF.

The V and J genes are TRBV7-2 and TRBJ2-7; TRBD1 might be the D (5 bases). Trimming shortened V by 1 base and J by 1 base, and 11 bases separated the two germline ends. CDR1 is SGHTA and CDR2 is FQGNSA in the germline V gene. The CDR3 has 15 amino acids. In nucleotides, the CDR3 is TGTGCCAGCAGCTTAGGGCAGGGCAGGTCCTACGAGCAGTACTTC. Translating gives CASSLGQGRSYEQYF.

This chain connects TRBV6-1 to TRBJ2-2, with a tentative D call TRBD1 (5 bases). CDR1 is MNHNS, CDR2 SASEGT, per germline. V was pared by 3 bases and J by 3 bases, with 11 bases between. The CDR3 is 15 residues long. CDR3 coding DNA: TGTGCCAGCAGTGACAGGGCGCGGTACACCGGGGAGCTGTTTTTT. Translation: CASSDRARYTGELFF.

This clone was observed a single time. V and J are TRBV18 and TRBJ2-2; the D is unclear. The CDR3 is 13 residues long. Trimming pared 2 bases from V and 1 base from J, leaving 2 bases between. Germline V CDR1 and CDR2: KGHSH, LQKENI. CDR3 amino acids: CASSPGNTGELFF. The DNA for the CDR3 is TGTGCCAGCTCACCAGGGAACACCGGGGAGCTGTTTTTT.

This rearrangement joins TRBV3-1 (or the pseudogene TRBV3-2) to TRBJ2-7; D is uncertain. CDR3 length: 15 amino acids. Germline lookup yields CDR1 LGHDT and CDR2 YNNKEL (reference sequence). V gave up 1 base and J gave up 0 bases, with 10 bases separating them. The CDR3: CASSQGRSFSYEQYF. The CDR3 DNA reads TGTGCCAGCAGCCAAGGCAGATCCTTCTCCTACGAGCAGTACTTC.

V gene TRBV5-4 combines with J gene TRBJ1-1; tentatively, D is TRBD1 (6 bases). The germline V and J ends were trimmed by 3 bases and 3 bases, with 15 bases remaining between them. The CDR3 consists of 15 residues. Germline CDR1 is SGHNT and CDR2 is YYREEE (reference sequence). The CDR3 DNA sequence: TGTGCCAGCAGCTGGACAGTCCAAGGTGACACTGAAGCTTTCTTT. Protein sequence: CASSWTVQGDTEAFF.

This clone has only a few counts. The chain carries TRBV28 and TRBJ1-5; D gene unclear. V was pared by 5 bases and J by 3 bases, with 11 bases between. The V gene's germline CDR1 is MDHEN and CDR2 SYDVKM. The CDR3 is made up of 14 amino acids. CDR3 residues: CASSLAPDNQPQHF. In nucleotides, the CDR3 is TGTGCCAGCAGTCTAGCCCCGGACAATCAGCCCCAGCATTTT. Using reference TRBV28 and TRBJ1-5 for the parts outside the CDR3, the full variable domain is DVKVTQSSRYLVKRTGEKVFLECVQDMDHENMFWYRQDPGLGLRLIYFSYDVKMKEKGDIPEGYSVSREKKERFSLILESASTNQTSMYLCASSLAPDNQPQHFGDGTRLSIL.

The rearrangement uses TRBV27 and TRBJ1-1; no clear D. V dropped 0 bases and J dropped 11 bases, with 13 bases sitting between them. Per the germline V gene, CDR1 is MNHEY and CDR2 is SMNVEV (reference sequence). There are 13 residues in the CDR3. The CDR3 nucleotides read TGTGCCAGCAGTTTATCGAAGGAGGAGAGTGCTTTCTTT. It translates to CASSLSKEESAFF.

The chain couples TRBV7-9 to TRBJ2-3; D may be TRBD1 or TRBD2 (5 bases each). The CDR3 runs to 15 residues. V lost 2 bases, J lost 4 bases, and 13 bases lay in between. Germline values: CDR1 SEHNR, CDR2 FQNEAQ (reference sequence). CDR3 DNA sequence: TGTGCCAGCAGCTTAAGGTCCAGGGACGCAGATACGCAGTATTTT. As protein: CASSLRSRDADTQYF.

The chain joins TRBV16 to TRBJ1-2; no clear D. The CDR3 runs 14 residues. Per the germline V gene, CDR1 is KGHSY and CDR2 is FQNENV. The ends were cut back, 2 bases at V and 6 bases at J, with 13 bases in the middle. CDR3 sequence reads: CASSQRTGSDGYTF. CDR3 nucleotides: TGTGCCAGCAGCCAAAGGACGGGGTCTGATGGCTACACCTTC.

V is TRBV7-9 and J is TRBJ2-1, with D unclear. The CDR3 contains 13 residues. V dropped 1 base and J dropped 5 bases, with 6 bases sitting between them. CDR1 and CDR2 from the germline V gene are SEHNR and FQNEAQ (reference sequence). The CDR3 here is CASSLVTNNEQFF. The CDR3 DNA is TGTGCCAGCAGCTTAGTAACGAACAATGAGCAGTTCTTC.

This clone was observed once. The chain employs TRBV19 and TRBJ2-6; D possibly corresponds to TRBD1 (6 bases). In germline, CDR1 is LNHDA, CDR2 SQIVND (reference sequence). The ends were cut back, 3 bases at V and 0 bases at J, with 21 bases in the middle. CDR3 length equals 20 residues. CDR3 DNA: TGTGCCAGTAGTATTAACTCTCCCGGGACACGAGACTCTGGGGCCAACGTCCTGACTTTC. Translation gives CASSINSPGTRDSGANVLTF.

The CDR3 nucleotides read TGTGCCAGCAGCACGGACAGGGGGGTCGGTGGCTACACCTTC. This sequence encodes CASSTDRGVGGYTF. The rearrangement uses TRBV7-9 and TRBJ1-2, with 10 bases that match TRBD1. V shed 5 bases and J 7 bases; nucleotides not matched to a gene: 7. CDR1 is SEHNR, CDR2 FQNEAQ, per germline (reference sequence). The CDR3 has 14 amino acids.

This sequence joins TRBV14 and TRBJ2-5; no clear D gene. CDR3 length: 13 amino acids. CDR1 and CDR2 (germline): SGHDN, FVKESK. V lost 1 base to trimming and J lost 5 bases, with 8 bases between them. The CDR3 DNA reads as TGTGCCAGCAGCCAAGTACCCTGGGAGACCCAGTACTTC. Translated: CASSQVPWETQYF.

J is TRBJ2-5 and V is TRBV25-1; the D is unclear. CDR3 length: 15 amino acids. Germline CDR1 reads MGHDK; CDR2 reads SYGVNS. V was shortened by 4 bases and J by 5 bases, with 17 bases between the two germline ends. CDR3 DNA sequence: TGTGCCAGCAGTGGCCCCCGGCTAGGTCTGGAGACCCAGTACTTC. Its translation: CASSGPRLGLETQYF.

The genes are TRBV7-8 and TRBJ2-1, with 12 bases identical to TRBD2. CDR3 length: 15 amino acids. Unmatched junction bases numbered 3, after V lost 1 base and J lost 8 bases. Germline-derived CDR1 and CDR2 are SGHVS and FQNEAQ. Here the CDR3 reads CASSLVSSGGDEQFF. The CDR3 nucleotides are TGTGCCAGCAGCTTAGTGTCTAGCGGGGGGGATGAGCAGTTCTTC.

CDR3: CASSQGEQETQYF. CDR3 in DNA: TGTGCCAGCTCACAGGGGGAACAAGAGACCCAGTACTTC. The V and J genes are TRBV18 and TRBJ2-5; D might be TRBD1 (6 bases). CDR1 is KGHSH, CDR2 LQKENI, per germline. Trimming removed 4 bases from V and 2 bases from J, with 8 bases in between. The length of the CDR3 is 13 residues. Full variable domain (remainder filled in from reference TRBV18 and TRBJ2-5): NAGVMQNPRHLVRRRGQEARLRCSPMKGHSHVYWYRQLPEEGLKFMVYLQKENIIDESGMPKERFSAEFPKEGPSILRIQQVVRGDSAAYFCASSQGEQETQYFGPGTRLLVL.

The chain has TRBV29-1 and TRBJ1-2; D is unresolved. The CDR3 has 11 amino acids. V lost 3 bases, J lost 8 bases, and 10 bases lay in between. In germline, CDR1 is SQVTM, CDR2 ANQGSEA. For the CDR3, the DNA is TGCAGCGTTGAGGAGGGAAGAGGCTACACCTTC. As protein: CSVEEGRGYTF.